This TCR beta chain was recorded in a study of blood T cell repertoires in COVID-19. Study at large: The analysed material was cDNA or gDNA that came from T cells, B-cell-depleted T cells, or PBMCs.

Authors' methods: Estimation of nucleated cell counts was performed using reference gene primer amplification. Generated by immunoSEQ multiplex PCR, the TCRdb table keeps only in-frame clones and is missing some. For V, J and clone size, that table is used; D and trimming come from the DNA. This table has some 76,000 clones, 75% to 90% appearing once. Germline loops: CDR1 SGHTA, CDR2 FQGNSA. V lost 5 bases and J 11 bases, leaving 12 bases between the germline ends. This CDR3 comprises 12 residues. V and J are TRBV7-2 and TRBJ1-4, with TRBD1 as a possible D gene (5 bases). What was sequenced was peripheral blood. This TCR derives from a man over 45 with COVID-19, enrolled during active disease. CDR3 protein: CASSPTGGKLFF. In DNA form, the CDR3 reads TGTGCCAGCAGCCCTACAGGTGGGAAACTGTTTTTT.